These T cell receptor beta chains were read from a single sample in a study of CD8 T cells in ankylosing spondylitis. In TCRdb, the 5' RACE reads were re-called with MiXCR into one record per CDR3 protein. The repertoire has under 250,000 distinct CDR3 sequences, more than 25% of them found once; the top ten carry around 4%. The specimen sequenced was blood, either unsorted or a sorted T cell fraction (not recorded which). The receptor source for this set is a male donor with ankylosing spondylitis or in good health (not recorded which). The CDR3 runs from the conserved cysteine through the conserved F or W. D genes are given only for firm matches. The size field is filled for only some rows; it gives once, few, many or a size class.

cdr3_length,d_call,v_call,j_call,clone_size,cdr3_nt,cdr3_aa
14,-,TRBV10-2,TRBJ2-5,-,TGCGCCAGCAGTGAGTGGTCAGGCGTGGAGACCCAGTACTTC,CASSEWSGVETQYF
16,-,TRBV20-1,TRBJ2-3,-,TGCAGTGTAAAGGGGGGACGGCTAGCGGTCGGAGATACGCAGTATTTT,CSVKGGRLAVGDTQYF
18,TRBD2,TRBV29-1,TRBJ2-3,few,TGCAGCGTAGGGACTAGCGGGGGAGGACCCGCCAGCACAGATACGCAGTATTTT,CSVGTSGGGPASTDTQYF
14,-,TRBV12-3/TRBV12-4,TRBJ1-5,few,TGTGCCAGCAGCCTCGTTTATAGCAATCAGCCCCAGCATTTT,CASSLVYSNQPQHF
15,TRBD1,TRBV12-3/TRBV12-4,TRBJ2-5,-,TGTGCCAGCAGCCCTAGAGGACAGGAACAAGAGACCCAGTACTTC,CASSPRGQEQETQYF
15,-,TRBV20-1,TRBJ2-7,few,TGCAGTGCTAGAGCTGGAACAGGTTCTCCCTACGAGCAGTACTTC,CSARAGTGSPYEQYF
13,TRBD1,TRBV20-1,TRBJ1-2,-,TGCAGTGCTAGGAGAGACAGGGGGGATGGCTACACCTTC,CSARRDRGDGYTF
15,-,TRBV3-1,TRBJ2-2,-,TGTGCCAGCAGCCACATTGGCAGAAACACCGGGGAGCTGTTTTTT,CASSHIGRNTGELFF
14,-,TRBV12-3/TRBV12-4,TRBJ2-5,-,TGTGCCAGCAGCACCCCCACTAAATGGGAGACCCAGTACTTC,CASSTPTKWETQYF
13,-,TRBV5-5,TRBJ2-5,few,TGTGCCAGCAGTCAACGGGAGCAAGAGACCCAGTACTTC,CASSQREQETQYF
14,-,TRBV6-5,TRBJ2-1,many,TGTGCCAGCAGTTGGGCTAGCTCCTACAATGAGCAGTTCTTC,CASSWASSYNEQFF
16,TRBD1,TRBV15,TRBJ2-3,-,TGTGCCACCAGCAGCCCCGGGACAGGGAGAGCAGATACGCAGTATTTT,CATSSPGTGRADTQYF
12,-,TRBV30,TRBJ2-3,-,TGTGCCTGGAGTGTAGGGTCAGATACGCAGTATTTT,CAWSVGSDTQYF
13,TRBD1,TRBV20-1,TRBJ2-3,many,TGCAGTGCTAACAACCGGGACAGAGATACGCAGTATTTT,CSANNRDRDTQYF
15,-,TRBV20-1,TRBJ2-5,few,TGCAGTGCTAGAGATGGGGGCGGAGCACAAGAGACCCAGTACTTC,CSARDGGGAQETQYF
14,-,TRBV20-1,TRBJ2-5,few,TGCAGTGCCGTGCTTGGGGGGCGCCAAGAGACCCAGTACTTC,CSAVLGGRQETQYF
16,-,TRBV25-1,TRBJ2-4,-,TGTGCCAGCAGTGACCTCACAGGGTCAGGCAAAAACATTCAGTACTTC,CASSDLTGSGKNIQYF
14,-,TRBV20-1,TRBJ2-3,-,TGCAGTGCTAGAGAATCTACAAGCACAGATACGCAGTATTTT,CSARESTSTDTQYF
16,-,TRBV5-6,TRBJ2-1,-,TGTGCCAGCAGCTCCTCCGAGTTACCCTCCTACAATGAGCAGTTCTTC,CASSSSELPSYNEQFF
14,TRBD2,TRBV20-1,TRBJ2-7,-,TGCAGTGCTAGCAGACTAGCGGGGGCCCACGTGCAGTACTTC,CSASRLAGAHVQYF
16,TRBD1,TRBV12-3/TRBV12-4,TRBJ2-3,few,TGTGCCAGCAGTCCATCCGGGACAGGGGGCACAGATACGCAGTATTTT,CASSPSGTGGTDTQYF
15,TRBD1,TRBV6-1,TRBJ2-7,-,TGTGCCAGCAGACCTGGGACAGGGGCCCTCTACGAGCAGTACTTC,CASRPGTGALYEQYF